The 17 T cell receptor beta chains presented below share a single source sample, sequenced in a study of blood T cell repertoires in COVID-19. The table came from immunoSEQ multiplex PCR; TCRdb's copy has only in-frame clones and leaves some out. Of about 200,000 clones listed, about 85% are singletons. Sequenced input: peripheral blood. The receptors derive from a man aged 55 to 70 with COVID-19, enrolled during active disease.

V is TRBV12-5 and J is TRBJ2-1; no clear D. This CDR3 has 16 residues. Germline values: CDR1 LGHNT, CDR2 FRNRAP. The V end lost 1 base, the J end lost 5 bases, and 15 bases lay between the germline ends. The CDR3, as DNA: TGTGCTAGTGGTTTGGGGGCCTCGCCCTTCGACAATGAGCAGTTCTTC. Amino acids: CASGLGASPFDNEQFF.

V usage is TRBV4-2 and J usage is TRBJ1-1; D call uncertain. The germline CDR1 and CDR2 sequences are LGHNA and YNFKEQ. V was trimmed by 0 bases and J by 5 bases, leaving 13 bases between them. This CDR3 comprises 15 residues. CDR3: CASSQDRTAPTEAFF. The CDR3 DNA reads TGTGCCAGCAGCCAAGATAGAACAGCACCTACTGAAGCTTTCTTT.

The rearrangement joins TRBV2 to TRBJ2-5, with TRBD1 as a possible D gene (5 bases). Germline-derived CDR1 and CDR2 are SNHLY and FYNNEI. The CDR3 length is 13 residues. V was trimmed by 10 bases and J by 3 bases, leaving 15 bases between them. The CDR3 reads CATQVLREETQYF. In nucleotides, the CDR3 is TGTGCCACCCAGGTACTCAGGGAAGAGACCCAGTACTTC.

The CDR3 protein is CASSLEHVTDTQYF. The CDR3, as DNA: TGTGCCAGCAGCTTAGAACACGTCACAGATACGCAGTATTTT. V and J are TRBV7-9 and TRBJ2-3; no reliable D call. This CDR3 is 14 amino acids long. The germline CDR1 and CDR2 sequences are SEHNR and FQNEAQ (reference sequence). The V end was cut by 1 base, the J end by 2 bases, with 7 bases between.

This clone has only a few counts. The chain's CDR3 is CASSEAPGQGFVSGNTIYF. The CDR3 DNA is TGTGCCAGCAGTGAAGCGCCGGGACAGGGTTTCGTCTCTGGAAACACCATATATTTT. The chain links TRBV2 to TRBJ1-3; 9 bases match TRBD1. Germline loops: CDR1 SNHLY, CDR2 FYNNEI. This CDR3 has 19 residues. Trimming at V came to 0 bases and at J to 0 bases, leaving 9 bases not matched to a gene. Drawing the rest from reference TRBV2 and TRBJ1-3, the complete variable domain is EPEVTQTPSHQVTQMGQEVILRCVPISNHLYFYWYRQILGQKVEFLVSFYNNEISEKSEIFDDQFSVERPDGSNFTLKIRSTKLEDSAMYFCASSEAPGQGFVSGNTIYFGEGSWLTVV.

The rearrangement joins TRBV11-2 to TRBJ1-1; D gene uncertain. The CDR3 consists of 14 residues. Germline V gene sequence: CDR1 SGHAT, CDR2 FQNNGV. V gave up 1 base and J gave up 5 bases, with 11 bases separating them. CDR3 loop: CASSLVAGQTEAFF. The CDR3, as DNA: TGTGCCAGCAGCTTAGTGGCAGGTCAGACTGAAGCTTTCTTT.

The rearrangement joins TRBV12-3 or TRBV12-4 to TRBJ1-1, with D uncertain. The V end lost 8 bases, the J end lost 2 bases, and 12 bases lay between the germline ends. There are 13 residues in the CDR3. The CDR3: CASSSGFNTEAFF. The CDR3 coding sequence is TGTGCCAGCTCTAGCGGATTCAACACTGAAGCTTTCTTT.

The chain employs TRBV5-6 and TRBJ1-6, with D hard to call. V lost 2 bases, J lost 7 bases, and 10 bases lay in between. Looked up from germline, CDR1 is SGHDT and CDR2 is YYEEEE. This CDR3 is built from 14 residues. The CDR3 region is CASSFQSANSPLHF. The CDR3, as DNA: TGTGCCAGCAGCTTTCAATCAGCGAATTCACCCCTCCACTTT. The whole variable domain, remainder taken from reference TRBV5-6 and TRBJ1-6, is DAGVTQSPTHLIKTRGQQVTLRCSPKSGHDTVSWYQQALGQGPQFIFQYYEEEERQRGNFPDRFSGHQFPNYSSELNVNALLLGDSALYLCASSFQSANSPLHFGNGTRLTVT.

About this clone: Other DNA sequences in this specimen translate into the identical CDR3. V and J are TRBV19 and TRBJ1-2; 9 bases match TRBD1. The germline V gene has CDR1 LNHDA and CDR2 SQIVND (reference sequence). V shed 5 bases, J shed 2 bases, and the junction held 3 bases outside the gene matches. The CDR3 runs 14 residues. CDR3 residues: CASSRTGANYGYTF. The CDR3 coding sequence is TGTGCCAGTAGTCGGACAGGGGCCAACTATGGCTACACCTTC.

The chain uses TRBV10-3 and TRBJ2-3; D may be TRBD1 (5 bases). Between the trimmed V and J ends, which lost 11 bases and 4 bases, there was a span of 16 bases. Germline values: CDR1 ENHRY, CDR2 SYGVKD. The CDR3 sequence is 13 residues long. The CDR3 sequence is CAVLFAGSDTQYF. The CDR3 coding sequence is TGTGCCGTGCTTTTTGCAGGGTCAGATACGCAGTATTTT.

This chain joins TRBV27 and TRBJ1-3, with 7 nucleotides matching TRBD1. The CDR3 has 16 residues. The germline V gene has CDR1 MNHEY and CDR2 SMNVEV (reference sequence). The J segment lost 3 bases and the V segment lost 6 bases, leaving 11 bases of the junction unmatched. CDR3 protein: CASSPGEGARGNTIYF. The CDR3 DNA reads TGTGCCAGCAGCCCCGGTGAGGGGGCTCGTGGAAACACCATATATTTT.

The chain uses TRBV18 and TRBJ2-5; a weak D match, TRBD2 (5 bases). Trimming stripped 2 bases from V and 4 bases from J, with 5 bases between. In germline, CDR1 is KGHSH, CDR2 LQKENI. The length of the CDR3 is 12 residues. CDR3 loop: CASSPAGETQYF. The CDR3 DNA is TGTGCCAGCTCACCAGCGGGAGAGACCCAGTACTTC.

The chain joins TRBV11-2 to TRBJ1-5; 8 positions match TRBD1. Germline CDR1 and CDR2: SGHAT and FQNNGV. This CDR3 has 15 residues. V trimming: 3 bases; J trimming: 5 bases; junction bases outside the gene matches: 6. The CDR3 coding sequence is TGTGCCAGCAGCTTCAGGGGGCGAGCAGATCAGCCCCAGCATTTT. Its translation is CASSFRGRADQPQHF. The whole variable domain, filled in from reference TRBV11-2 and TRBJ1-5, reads EAGVAQSPRYKIIEKRQSVAFWCNPISGHATLYWYQQILGQGPKLLIQFQNNGVVDDSQLPKDRFSAERLKGVDSTLKIQPAKLEDSAVYLCASSFRGRADQPQHFGDGTRLSIL.

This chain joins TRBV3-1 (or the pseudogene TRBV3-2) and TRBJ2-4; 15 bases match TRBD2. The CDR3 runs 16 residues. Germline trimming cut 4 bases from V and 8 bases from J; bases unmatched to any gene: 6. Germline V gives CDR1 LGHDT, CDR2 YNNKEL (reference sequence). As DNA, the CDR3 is TGTGCCAGCAGCCTAGGACTAGCGGGAGGGCAGGACATTCAGTACTTC. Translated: CASSLGLAGGQDIQYF.

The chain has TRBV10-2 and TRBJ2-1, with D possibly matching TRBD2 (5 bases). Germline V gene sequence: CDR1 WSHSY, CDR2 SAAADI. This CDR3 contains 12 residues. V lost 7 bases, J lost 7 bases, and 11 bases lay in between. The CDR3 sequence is CASNERVNEQFF. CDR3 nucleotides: TGCGCCAGCAACGAGAGGGTGAATGAGCAGTTCTTC.

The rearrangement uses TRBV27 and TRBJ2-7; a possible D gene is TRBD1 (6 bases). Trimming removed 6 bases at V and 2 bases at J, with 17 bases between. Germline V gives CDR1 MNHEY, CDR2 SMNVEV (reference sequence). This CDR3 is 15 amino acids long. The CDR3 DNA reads TGTGCCAGCAGCCGTGGGGCCAGGGGCGCCTACGAGCAGTACTTC. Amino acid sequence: CASSRGARGAYEQYF.

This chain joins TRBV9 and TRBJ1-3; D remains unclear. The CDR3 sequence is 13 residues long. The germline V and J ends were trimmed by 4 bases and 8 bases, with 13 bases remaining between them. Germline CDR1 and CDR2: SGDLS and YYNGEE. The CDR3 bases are TGTGCCAGCAGCCTCCTTGATGAGCACACCATATATTTT. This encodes CASSLLDEHTIYF.